These 14 T cell receptor beta chains share one sample of origin, sequenced in a study of blood T cell repertoires in COVID-19. Assay: immunoSEQ multiplex PCR; the TCRdb copy retains only in-frame clones and omits some. The profile shows approximately 150,000 clones, over 80% of them singletons. The sequenced sample consisted of PBMCs or T cells enriched from blood (not recorded which). These receptors originate from a man aged 70-80 years who had been exposed to COVID-19.

The V call is TRBV7-3, the J call TRBJ1-1; 7 bases match TRBD1. This CDR3 contains 15 residues. Per the germline V gene, CDR1 is SGHTA and CDR2 is FQGTGA. V lost 2 bases to trimming and J lost 5 bases; unmatched junction nucleotides: 8. The DNA of the CDR3 is TGTGCCAGCAGCTTATGGGCAGGGGGATCAACTGAAGCTTTCTTT. Its protein product is CASSLWAGGSTEAFF.

The chain recombines TRBV30 with TRBJ2-6, with D possibly matching TRBD2 (6 bases). Germline loops: CDR1 GTSNPN, CDR2 SVGIG (reference sequence). The CDR3 sequence is 19 residues long. The V end lost 3 bases, the J end lost 0 bases, and 21 bases lay between the germline ends. For the CDR3, the DNA is TGTGCCTGGAGAGCAGGGACCGGGACTGTCGACTCTGGGGCCAACGTCCTGACTTTC. This translates into CAWRAGTGTVDSGANVLTF. Full variable domain (missing parts from reference TRBV30 and TRBJ2-6): SQTIHQWPATLVQPVGSPLSLECTVEGTSNPNLYWYRQAAGRGLQLLFYSVGIGQISSEVPQNLSASRPQDRQFILSSKKLLLSDSGFYLCAWRAGTGTVDSGANVLTFGAGSRLTVL.

This clone was observed a handful of times. This chain joins TRBV10-3 and TRBJ1-1, with D possibly matching TRBD1 (6 bases). Between the trimmed V and J ends, which lost 6 bases and 4 bases, there was a span of 15 bases. The CDR3 sequence is 14 residues long. Germline loops: CDR1 ENHRY, CDR2 SYGVKD. The CDR3 nucleotides read TGTGCCATCAGCCCCAGGGGAAAGGGCACTGAAGCTTTCTTT. Protein sequence: CAISPRGKGTEAFF.

J is TRBJ1-5 and V is TRBV10-3; D is unresolved. CDR3 length equals 14 residues. Germline V gives CDR1 ENHRY, CDR2 SYGVKD. Between the trimmed V and J ends, which lost 5 bases and 0 bases, there was a span of 8 bases. The CDR3 spells CAISPGNSNQPQHF. The CDR3 coding sequence is TGTGCCATCAGTCCGGGAAATAGCAATCAGCCCCAGCATTTT.

V usage is TRBV10-3 and J usage is TRBJ2-1; a weak D match, TRBD2 (6 bases). Germline V gene sequence: CDR1 ENHRY, CDR2 SYGVKD. There are 15 residues in the CDR3. V shed 1 base and J shed 6 bases, with 13 bases lying between them. The CDR3 spells CAISEYGGYTNEQFF. The DNA of the CDR3 is TGTGCCATCAGTGAGTACGGGGGTTATACCAATGAGCAGTTCTTC.

This chain connects TRBV9 to TRBJ2-1, with D possibly being TRBD2 (5 bases). The germline V gene encodes CDR1 SGDLS and CDR2 YYNGEE. V was pared by 1 base and J by 0 bases, with 20 bases between. The CDR3 loop spans 19 amino acids. The CDR3 here is CASSVSLAAGANSYNEQFF. CDR3 nucleotide sequence: TGTGCCAGCAGCGTATCCCTTGCGGCGGGCGCTAACTCCTACAATGAGCAGTTCTTC.

This clone was recorded only once. The rearrangement links TRBV28 to TRBJ1-2; D remains ambiguous. CDR3 length: 13 residues. V lost 5 bases and J lost 2, with 9 bases in between. Germline V gene sequence: CDR1 MDHEN, CDR2 SYDVKM. CDR3 coding DNA: TGTGCCAGCAGTAAACAGAGAAACTATGGCTACACCTTC. Protein: CASSKQRNYGYTF.

The chain is built from TRBV2 and TRBJ2-3; no clear D. V gave up 2 bases and J gave up 7 bases, with 10 bases separating them. This CDR3 has 13 amino acids. CDR1 and CDR2 (germline): SNHLY, FYNNEI. The CDR3 DNA follows: TGTGCCAGCAGTGAAAGGCGGTCGAATACGCAGTATTTT. It translates to CASSERRSNTQYF.

The chain has TRBV11-2 and TRBJ1-1; 7 bases agree with TRBD1. The V segment lost 3 bases and the J segment 6 bases; nucleotides outside the gene matches: 4. The CDR3 contains 13 residues. Germline CDR1 reads SGHAT; CDR2 reads FQNNGV. The CDR3 loop reads CASSLTTGSEAFF. CDR3 nucleotide sequence: TGTGCCAGCAGCTTGACGACAGGGTCTGAAGCTTTCTTT.

The rearrangement joins TRBV2 to TRBJ2-3; TRBD1 matches 9 bases. V dropped 4 bases and J dropped 2; count of bases not matched to a gene: 7. Per the germline V gene, CDR1 is SNHLY and CDR2 is FYNNEI. The CDR3 has 16 amino acids. CDR3 sequence: CASSGPGTGITDTQYF. The DNA for the CDR3 is TGTGCCAGCAGTGGACCCGGGACAGGGATCACAGATACGCAGTATTTT.

The chain combines TRBV20-1 with TRBJ2-1; the D gene is possibly TRBD1 (5 bases). Deletions cut 3 bases from V and 6 bases from J, with 18 bases between. This CDR3 is built from 15 residues. The V gene's germline CDR1 is DFQATT and CDR2 SNEGSKA (reference sequence). Here the CDR3 reads CSASNLAGMSNEQFF. CDR3 sequence (DNA): TGCAGTGCTAGTAACTTGGCAGGGATGAGCAATGAGCAGTTCTTC.

The V and J genes are TRBV28 and TRBJ2-1, with a tentative D call TRBD2 (5 bases). Germline loops: CDR1 MDHEN, CDR2 SYDVKM. The CDR3 has 15 residues. Trimming left V 3 bases short and J 0 bases short, with 9 bases between. CDR3 residues: CASSFISGSYNEQFF. DNA of the CDR3: TGTGCCAGCAGTTTCATCAGCGGCTCCTACAATGAGCAGTTCTTC.

The DNA of the CDR3 is TGTGCCATCAGTGACAAGGGCGGGATCTACAATGAGCAGTTCTTC. This translates into CAISDKGGIYNEQFF. The chain has TRBV10-3 and TRBJ2-1, with a weak D call TRBD2 (6 bases). V was trimmed by 3 bases and J by 3 bases, leaving 12 bases between them. This CDR3 is 15 amino acids long. Germline-derived CDR1 and CDR2 are ENHRY and SYGVKD.

This chain joins TRBV7-2 and TRBJ2-5, with D maybe TRBD1 (6 bases). The CDR3 is made up of 14 amino acids. V was trimmed by 3 bases and J by 2 bases, leaving 10 bases between them. The V gene's germline CDR1 is SGHTA and CDR2 FQGNSA. The CDR3: CASSLVRGQETQYF. The CDR3 coding sequence is TGTGCCAGCAGCTTGGTCAGGGGACAAGAGACCCAGTACTTC.